This TCR beta chain appears in the sequencing data of a study of OX40 agonist ivuxolimab in advanced cancers. Data came from immunoSEQ multiplex PCR; TCRdb stores just in-frame clones and leaves some out. The sample lists about 80,000 clones, around 90% occurring once. V shed 6 bases and J shed 6 bases, with 12 bases lying between them. CDR3 length: 13 residues. Germline CDR1 KGHSH, CDR2 LQKENI. The TCR comes from an adult with an advanced solid tumor such as melanoma, head and neck, liver or kidney cancer. The chain recombines TRBV18 with TRBJ1-5, with a weak D call TRBD1 (6 bases). Sample: CD4+ or CD8+ T cells sorted from blood, taken in a trial of the OX40 agonist ivuxolimab. CDR3 loop: CASSPGGSQPQHF. The CDR3 DNA is TGTGCCAGCTCGCCTGGGGGCTCTCAGCCCCAGCATTTT.